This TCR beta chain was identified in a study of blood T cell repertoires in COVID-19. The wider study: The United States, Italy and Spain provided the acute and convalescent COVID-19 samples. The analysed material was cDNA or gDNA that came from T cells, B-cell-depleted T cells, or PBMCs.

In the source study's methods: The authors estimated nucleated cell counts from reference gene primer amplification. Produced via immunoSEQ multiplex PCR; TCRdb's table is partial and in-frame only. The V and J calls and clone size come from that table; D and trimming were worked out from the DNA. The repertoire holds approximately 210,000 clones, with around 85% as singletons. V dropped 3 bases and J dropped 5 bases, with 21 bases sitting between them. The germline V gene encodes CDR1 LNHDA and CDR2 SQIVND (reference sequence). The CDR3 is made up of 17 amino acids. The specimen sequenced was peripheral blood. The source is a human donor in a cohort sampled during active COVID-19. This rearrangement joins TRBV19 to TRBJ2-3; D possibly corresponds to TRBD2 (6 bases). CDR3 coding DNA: TGTGCCAGTAGTATCGATCGGGGGTTTTTTATGGAAGATACGCAGTATTTT. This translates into CASSIDRGFFMEDTQYF.